The source of this T cell receptor beta chain is a study of beta chain features in type 1 diabetes. On this clone: Its antigen is unknown.

Central memory, naive, regulatory and stem cell-like memory CD4+ cells were sorted by CD45RO/CCR7/CD25/CD127/CD95/CD27. Findings and limits, study-wide: Researchers report that Type 1 diabetes patients had moderately but significantly shorter TCRB CDR3s across all four CD4+ subsets.

Germline V lookup: CDR1 LGHNA, CDR2 YSLEER. Trimming took off 1 base at V and 7 bases at J, with 13 bases between the two ends. This CDR3 spans 14 amino acids. Isolated RNA was reverse transcribed in full, so expressed TCRB transcripts were sequenced. Sequencing used immunoSEQ multiplex PCR; TCRdb keeps in-frame clones, though not all of them. The data show 150,000 or so clones, just over 8% seen once. The J gene is TRBJ1-2, the V gene TRBV4-3; the D gene is possibly TRBD1 (5 bases). The specimen was central memory CD4+ T cells from blood. This receptor was obtained from a woman between 18 and 30 years old with type 1 diabetes. CDR3 residues: CASSQVPTEPGYTF. In DNA form, the CDR3 reads TGCGCCAGCAGCCAAGTACCGACAGAACCTGGCTACACCTTC.